This T cell receptor (beta chain) was retrieved from a study of radiation and T cells in renal cell carcinoma. Only in-frame clones appear in the TCRdb table, and some are missing; sequencing was by immunoSEQ multiplex PCR. The repertoire holds some 150,000 clones, with approximately 86% as singletons. The CDR3 contains 15 residues. CDR1 and CDR2 from the germline V gene are MGHRA and YSYEKL. J gave up 5 bases and V 5 bases, and 5 bases lay outside the gene matches. Findings and caveats of the study: In blood, top tumor clones expanded by 2 weeks, shrinking by 4. Without pretreatment biopsies, baseline tumor clonotype presence was undetermined.

Noted time point: blood 4 weeks post-SBRT, at nephrectomy. Treatment given: 15 Gy SBRT to primary tumor, nephrectomy 4 weeks later. Nephrectomy followed 15 Gy stereotactic body radiation by 4 weeks. As concerns this clone: Its antigen is not known.

The chain is built from TRBV4-1 and TRBJ2-2; 10 bases are shared with TRBD2. This material consisted of blood, taken from a patient whose treatment included radiotherapy and nephrectomy. The receptor was isolated from a woman aged 45-65 years with renal cell carcinoma. In DNA form, the CDR3 reads TGCGCCAGCAGCAGGCTAGCGGGGGTGACCGGGGAGCTGTTTTTT. It yields the protein CASSRLAGVTGELFF.